This T cell receptor (beta chain) was sequenced during a study of blood T cell repertoires in COVID-19. Study as a whole: Samples came from the United States, Italy and Spain, spanning acute and convalescent COVID-19. Sources were T cells, B-cell-depleted T cells, or PBMCs; the material itself was cDNA or gDNA.

Per the authors' pipeline: Scientists estimated how many nucleated cells there were by amplifying reference gene primers. The assay was immunoSEQ multiplex PCR, and TCRdb's table has in-frame clones only and misses some. That table is the source of V, J and clone size, and D and trimming were worked out from the DNA. The sample yields about 180,000 clones, approximately 86% seen once. The CDR3 sequence is 15 residues long. Per germline, CDR1 MNHEY and CDR2 SMNVEV (reference sequence). V gave up 3 bases and J gave up 0 bases; unmatched junction bases: 3. The sequence was obtained from a woman between 45 and 65 years old with acute or convalescent COVID-19. This rearrangement joins TRBV27 to TRBJ1-2; 8 bases are a match to TRBD1. The sample consisted of peripheral blood. This CDR3 is CASSFGTGANYGYTF. The CDR3 DNA is TGTGCCAGCAGTTTCGGGACAGGAGCTAACTATGGCTACACCTTC.